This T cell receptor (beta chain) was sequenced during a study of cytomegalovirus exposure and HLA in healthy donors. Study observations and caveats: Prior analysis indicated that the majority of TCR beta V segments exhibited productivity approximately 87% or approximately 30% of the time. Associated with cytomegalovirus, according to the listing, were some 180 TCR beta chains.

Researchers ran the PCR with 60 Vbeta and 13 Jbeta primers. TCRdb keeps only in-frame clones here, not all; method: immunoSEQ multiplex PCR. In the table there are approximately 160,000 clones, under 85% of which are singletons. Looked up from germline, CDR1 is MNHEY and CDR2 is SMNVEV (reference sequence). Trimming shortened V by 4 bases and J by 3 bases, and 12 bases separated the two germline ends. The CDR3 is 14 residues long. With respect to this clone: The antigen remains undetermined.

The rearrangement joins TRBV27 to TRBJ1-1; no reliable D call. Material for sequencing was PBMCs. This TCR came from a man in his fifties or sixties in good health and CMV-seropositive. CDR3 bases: TGTGCCAGCAGTTGGGCCCCACAGCACACTGAAGCTTTCTTT. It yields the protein CASSWAPQHTEAFF.